Below, 23 T cell receptor beta chains from the same sample are listed, as sequenced in a study of a mutant IDH1 vaccine in newly diagnosed glioma. Produced via immunoSEQ multiplex PCR; TCRdb's table is partial and in-frame only. Here the sample spans about 60,000 clones, less than 85% being singletons. Time point: week 11, during vaccination. Doses consisted of 300 ug of mutant IDH1 20-mer peptide each, paired with topical imiquimod. The antigens for these receptors are not known. Sample: PBMCs, taken from a glioma patient whose treatment included an IDH1 peptide vaccine. Receptor source: a woman in her fifties or sixties with glioma.

The chain employs TRBV4-1 and TRBJ1-3; D unresolved. V was cut by 4 bases and J by 0 bases, with 19 bases left in between. CDR3 length: 18 residues. The germline CDR1 and CDR2 sequences are MGHRA and YSYEKL. The CDR3, as DNA: TGCGCCAGCAGCCGGACCTCGGAACCTATTATCTCTGGAAACACCATATATTTT. This encodes CASSRTSEPIISGNTIYF.

The gene calls are TRBV10-3 and TRBJ1-1; D is possibly TRBD1 (5 bases). The germline V gene encodes CDR1 ENHRY and CDR2 SYGVKD. Trimming pared 0 bases from V and 8 bases from J, leaving 13 bases between. The CDR3 runs to 14 residues. The CDR3, as DNA: TGTGCCATCAGTGAGTCGAATAGGGGTCCCGAAGCTTTCTTT. It translates to CAISESNRGPEAFF.

The chain joins TRBV4-2 to TRBJ1-2, with unresolved D. V was clipped by 4 bases and J by 2 bases, with 14 bases between them. The CDR3 is 15 residues long. In germline, CDR1 is LGHNA, CDR2 YNFKEQ. DNA of the CDR3: TGTGCCAGCAGCCTATACGCGGCAGGCAACTATGGCTACACCTTC. Amino acid sequence: CASSLYAAGNYGYTF.

This sequence joins TRBV7-9 and TRBJ2-1; TRBD2 matches at 14 bases. CDR1 and CDR2 from the germline V gene are SEHNR and FQNEAQ (reference sequence). This CDR3 has 15 residues. Unmatched junction bases numbered 7, after V lost 5 bases and J lost 10 bases. CDR3 loop: CASSAGTSGGREQFF. CDR3 DNA sequence: TGTGCCAGCAGCGCCGGGACTAGCGGGGGAAGAGAGCAGTTCTTC. The entire variable domain, with the rest obtained from reference TRBV7-9 and TRBJ2-1, is as follows: DTGVSQNPRHKITKRGQNVTFRCDPISEHNRLYWYRQTLGQGPEFLTYFQNEAQLEKSRLLSDRFSAERPKGSFSTLEIQRTEQGDSAMYLCASSAGTSGGREQFFGPGTRLTVL.

J is TRBJ1-6 and V is TRBV6-1; the D is unclear. This CDR3 is built from 13 residues. Trimming left V 4 bases short and J 6 bases short, with 7 bases between. Germline CDR1 MNHNS, CDR2 SASEGT. CDR3 coding DNA: TGTGCCAGCAGTGCTGTGGTTAATTCACCCCTCCACTTT. Its translation: CASSAVVNSPLHF.

This clone occurred once. J is TRBJ1-1 and V is TRBV7-9; D may be TRBD1 (5 bases). The CDR3 runs to 12 residues. Germline V CDR1 and CDR2: SEHNR, FQNEAQ (reference sequence). Trimming stripped 8 bases from V and 3 bases from J, with 10 bases between. The CDR3 reads CASWGSDTEAFF. For the CDR3, the DNA is TGTGCCAGCTGGGGGTCGGACACTGAAGCTTTCTTT.

The rearrangement links TRBV2 to TRBJ2-3; D unresolved. CDR3 length: 15 amino acids. V lost 3 bases, J lost 0 bases, and 10 bases lay in between. Germline CDR1 SNHLY, CDR2 FYNNEI. The CDR3 DNA is TGTGCCAGCAGTGACGGCGACTCTAGCACAGATACGCAGTATTTT. This gives the protein CASSDGDSSTDTQYF.

The chain links TRBV2 to TRBJ1-5; maybe TRBD1 (6 bases). V lost 8 bases and J lost 4, with 15 bases in between. Germline values: CDR1 SNHLY, CDR2 FYNNEI. The CDR3 runs 14 residues. The CDR3 reads CASGLRGSNQPQHF. DNA of the CDR3: TGTGCCAGCGGCTTAAGGGGGAGTAATCAGCCCCAGCATTTT.

The chain recombines TRBV28 with TRBJ1-2; 7 positions agree with TRBD1. This CDR3 has 17 amino acids. CDR1 and CDR2 (germline): MDHEN, SYDVKM. After removal of 4 bases from V and 4 bases from J, the junction contained 15 bases not matched to a gene. The CDR3 DNA is TGTGCCAGCAGTTCTACAGGGGCGGCGCAGGTCCTCTATGGCTACACCTTC. Translated: CASSSTGAAQVLYGYTF.

The chain carries TRBV25-1 and TRBJ1-2; no definite D call. Trimming pared 4 bases from V and 2 bases from J, leaving 5 bases between. In germline, CDR1 is MGHDK, CDR2 SYGVNS. This CDR3 has 12 amino acids. The chain's CDR3 is CASSVSNYGYTF. The CDR3, as DNA: TGTGCCAGCAGTGTGTCAAACTATGGCTACACCTTC.

This clone was seen just once. The chain carries TRBV7-2 and TRBJ1-6, with TRBD1 identical over 9 bases. The CDR3 consists of 17 residues. The V and J ends lost 4 bases and 10 bases, in that order; junction bases with no gene match: 14. Germline CDR1 reads SGHTA; CDR2 reads FQGNSA. The CDR3 protein is CASSSPRSTGGDSPLHF. The CDR3 DNA is TGTGCCAGCAGCTCCCCTCGATCGACAGGGGGAGACTCACCCCTCCACTTT.

The chain has TRBV27 and TRBJ1-4; 10 positions match TRBD1. CDR3 size: 19 residues. The ends lost 2 bases at V and 4 bases at J; junction bases unmatched: 13. Germline CDR1 and CDR2: MNHEY and SMNVEV (reference sequence). Here the CDR3 reads CASSLRIPGTGAFNEKLFF. The CDR3 bases are TGTGCCAGCAGTTTAAGGATTCCCGGGACAGGGGCCTTTAATGAAAAACTGTTTTTT.

This sequence joins TRBV7-2 and TRBJ2-5; D remains ambiguous. Trimming stripped 3 bases from V and 7 bases from J, with 9 bases between. Germline V gene data show CDR1 as SGHTA and CDR2 as FQGNSA. There are 12 residues in the CDR3. In nucleotides, the CDR3 is TGTGCCAGCAGCTTCGACCCCGGGACCCAGTACTTC. It yields the protein CASSFDPGTQYF.

The genes are TRBV4-1 and TRBJ1-2; D is unclear. Trimming stripped 5 bases from V and 9 bases from J, with 10 bases between. This CDR3 is 11 amino acids long. CDR1 and CDR2 from the germline V gene are MGHRA and YSYEKL. CDR3 loop: CASSFSGSYTF. The CDR3, as DNA: TGCGCCAGCAGCTTTTCGGGGAGCTACACCTTC.

The V and J genes are TRBV9 and TRBJ2-7, with 7 bases lining up with TRBD2. The germline V gene encodes CDR1 SGDLS and CDR2 YYNGEE. The length of the CDR3 is 12 residues. The V and J ends lost 4 bases and 5 bases, in that order; junction bases with no gene match: 3. This chain's CDR3 is CASSTRGNEQYF. The CDR3 DNA reads TGTGCCAGCAGCACGCGGGGGAACGAGCAGTACTTC.

The V call is TRBV4-1, the J call TRBJ2-3; a weak D match, TRBD1 (5 bases). The CDR3 consists of 14 residues. Per germline, CDR1 MGHRA and CDR2 YSYEKL. The V and J ends lost 6 bases and 1 base respectively, with 11 bases between them. The CDR3 here is CASSQVGRTDTQYF. CDR3 DNA: TGCGCCAGCAGTCAGGTGGGGCGCACAGATACGCAGTATTTT.

This clone occurred a few times. The rearrangement uses TRBV5-4 and TRBJ2-2, with TRBD2 as a possible D gene (6 bases). V lost 3 bases, J lost 4 bases, and 10 bases lay in between. The CDR3 extends over 14 amino acids. The germline V gene encodes CDR1 SGHNT and CDR2 YYREEE (reference sequence). The CDR3 DNA reads as TGTGCCAGCAGCTACGGGGGACCCACCGGGGAGCTGTTTTTT. Its protein product is CASSYGGPTGELFF.

J is TRBJ1-2 and V is TRBV7-9, with D hard to call. Germline V CDR1 and CDR2: SEHNR, FQNEAQ (reference sequence). V was trimmed by 5 bases and J by 5 bases, leaving 15 bases between them. The CDR3 sequence is 14 residues long. The CDR3 loop reads CASSLSDRVYGYTF. The CDR3 region has the DNA TGTGCCAGCAGCCTATCGGACCGGGTGTATGGCTACACCTTC.

This chain uses TRBV4-3 with TRBJ1-4; 11 bases agree with TRBD1. CDR3 length equals 15 residues. With 3 bases clipped from V and 8 bases from J, the junction kept 5 bases outside the gene matches. The germline CDR1 and CDR2 sequences are LGHNA and YSLEER. The CDR3 nucleotides are TGCGCCAGCAGCCACAGGGACAGGGGGAACGAAAAACTGTTTTTT. Its translation: CASSHRDRGNEKLFF.

This clone was seen just once. The rearrangement joins TRBV15 to TRBJ2-5; tentative D call: TRBD1 (5 bases). The V end was cut by 5 bases, the J end by 1 base, with 11 bases between. This CDR3 region has 14 residues. CDR1 and CDR2 (germline): LNHNV, YYDKDF (reference sequence). In DNA, the CDR3 is TGTGCCACCAGCCGTGGGGCAGTCCAAGAGACCCAGTACTTC. Translation: CATSRGAVQETQYF.

This chain connects TRBV9 to TRBJ2-3; D may match TRBD1 or TRBD2 (7 bases each). Germline CDR1 and CDR2: SGDLS and YYNGEE. The CDR3 consists of 16 residues. Trimming pared 4 bases from V and 0 bases from J, leaving 15 bases between. CDR3 in amino acids: CASSLRGGSSTDTQYF. The CDR3 nucleotides are TGTGCCAGCAGCCTCAGGGGGGGCTCTAGCACAGATACGCAGTATTTT.

CDR3 sequence reads: CASTRGRGSSYNEQFF. CDR3 nucleotides: TGTGCCAGTACCAGAGGCCGGGGGAGCTCCTACAATGAGCAGTTCTTC. V is TRBV19 and J is TRBJ2-1, with D perhaps matching TRBD2 (6 bases). Germline loops: CDR1 LNHDA, CDR2 SQIVND (reference sequence). The CDR3 covers 16 residues. Between the trimmed V and J ends, which lost 7 bases and 0 bases, there was a span of 16 bases.

The genes are TRBV4-1 and TRBJ2-4, with D unresolved. V shed 0 bases and J shed 11 bases, with 8 bases lying between them. From germline, CDR1 is MGHRA and CDR2 YSYEKL. The CDR3 is 12 residues long. DNA for the CDR3: TGCGCCAGCAGCCAAGATCCCCACGTTCAGTACTTC. Protein product: CASSQDPHVQYF.